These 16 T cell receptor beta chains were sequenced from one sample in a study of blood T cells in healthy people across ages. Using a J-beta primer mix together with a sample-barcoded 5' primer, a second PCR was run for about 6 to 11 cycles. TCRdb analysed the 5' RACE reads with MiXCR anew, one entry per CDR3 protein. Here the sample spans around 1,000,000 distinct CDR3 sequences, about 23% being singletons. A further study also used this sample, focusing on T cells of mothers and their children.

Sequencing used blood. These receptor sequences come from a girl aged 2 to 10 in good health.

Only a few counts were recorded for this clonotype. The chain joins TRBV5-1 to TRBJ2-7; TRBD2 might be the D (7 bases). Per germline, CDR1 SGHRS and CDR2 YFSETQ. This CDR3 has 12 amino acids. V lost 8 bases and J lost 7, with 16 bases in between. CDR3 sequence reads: CASTGLLAEQYF. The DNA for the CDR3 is TGCGCCAGTACAGGGTTACTAGCGGAGCAGTACTTC. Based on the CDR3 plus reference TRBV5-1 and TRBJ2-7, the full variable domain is KAGVTQTPRYLIKTRGQQVTLSCSPISGHRSVSWYQQTPGQGLQFLFEYFSETQRNKGNFPGRFSGRQFSNSRSEMNVSTLELGDSALYLCASTGLLAEQYFGPGTRLTVT.

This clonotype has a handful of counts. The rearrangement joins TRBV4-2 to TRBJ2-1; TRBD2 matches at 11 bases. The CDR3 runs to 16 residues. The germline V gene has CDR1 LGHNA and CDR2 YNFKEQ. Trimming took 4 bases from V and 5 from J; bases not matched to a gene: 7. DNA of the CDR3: TGTGCCAGCAGCCGTTCCGCGACTAGCGGGGACAATGAGCAGTTCTTC. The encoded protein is CASSRSATSGDNEQFF.

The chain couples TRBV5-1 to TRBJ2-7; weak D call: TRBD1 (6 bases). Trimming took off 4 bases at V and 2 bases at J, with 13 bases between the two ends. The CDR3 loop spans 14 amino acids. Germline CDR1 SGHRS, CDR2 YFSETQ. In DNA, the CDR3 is TGCGCCAGCAGCCGCACCGGGACACCCTACGAGCAGTACTTC. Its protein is CASSRTGTPYEQYF.

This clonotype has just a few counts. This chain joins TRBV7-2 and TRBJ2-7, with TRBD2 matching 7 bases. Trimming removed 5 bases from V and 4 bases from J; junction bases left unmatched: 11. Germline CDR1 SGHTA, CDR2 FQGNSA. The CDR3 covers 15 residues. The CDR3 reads CASSLFTGGYYEQYF. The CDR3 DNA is TGTGCCAGCAGCCTTTTCACGGGAGGTTATTACGAGCAGTACTTC.

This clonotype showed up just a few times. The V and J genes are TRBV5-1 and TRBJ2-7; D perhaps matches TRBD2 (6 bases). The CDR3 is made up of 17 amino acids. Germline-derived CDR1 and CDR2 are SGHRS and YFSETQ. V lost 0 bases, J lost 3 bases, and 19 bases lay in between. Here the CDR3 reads CASSLEGRGSRGYEQYF. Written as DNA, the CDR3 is TGCGCCAGCAGCTTGGAAGGCCGGGGGAGTCGGGGCTACGAGCAGTACTTC.

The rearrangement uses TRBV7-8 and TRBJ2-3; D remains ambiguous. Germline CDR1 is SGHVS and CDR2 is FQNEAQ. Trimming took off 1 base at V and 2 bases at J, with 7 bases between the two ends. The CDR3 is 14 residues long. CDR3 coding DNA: TGTGCCAGCAGCTTAGTCTCTACCACAGATACGCAGTATTTT. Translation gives CASSLVSTTDTQYF.

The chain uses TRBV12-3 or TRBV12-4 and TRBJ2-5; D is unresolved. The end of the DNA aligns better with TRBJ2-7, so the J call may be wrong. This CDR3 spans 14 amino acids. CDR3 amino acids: CASSLNDGRNEQYF. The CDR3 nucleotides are TGTGCCAGCAGTTTAAATGACGGCCGTAACGAGCAGTACTTC.

The chain's CDR3 is CASMREDTGELFF. As DNA, the CDR3 is TGTGCCAGCATGCGGGAGGACACCGGGGAGCTGTTTTTT. This chain joins TRBV12-3 or TRBV12-4 and TRBJ2-2, with 8 bases lining up with TRBD2. The CDR3 extends over 13 amino acids. V shed 7 bases, J shed 3 bases, and the junction held 1 base outside the gene matches.

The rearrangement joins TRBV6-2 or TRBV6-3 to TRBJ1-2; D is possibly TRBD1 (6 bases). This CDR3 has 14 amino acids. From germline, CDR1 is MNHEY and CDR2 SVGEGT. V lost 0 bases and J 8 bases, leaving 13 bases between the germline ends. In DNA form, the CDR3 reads TGTGCCAGCAGTTACTCGACAGGCTCAAGCGGCTACACCTTC. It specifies CASSYSTGSSGYTF.

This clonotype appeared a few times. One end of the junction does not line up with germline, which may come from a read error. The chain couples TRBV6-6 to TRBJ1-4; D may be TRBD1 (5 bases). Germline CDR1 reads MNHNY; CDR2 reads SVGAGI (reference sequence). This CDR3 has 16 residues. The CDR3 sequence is CASSYSNWDAEEKLSF. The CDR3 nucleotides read TGTGCCAGCAGTTACTCGAACTGGGACGCGGAGGAAAAACTGTCTTTT.

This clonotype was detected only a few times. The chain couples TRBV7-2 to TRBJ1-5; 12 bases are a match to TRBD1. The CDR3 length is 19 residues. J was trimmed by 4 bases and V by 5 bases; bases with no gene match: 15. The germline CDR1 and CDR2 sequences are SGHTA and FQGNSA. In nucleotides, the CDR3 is TGTGCCAGCAGCCCCAATATCGGGGACAGGGGGCGTCGAAATCAGCCCCAGCATTTT. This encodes CASSPNIGDRGRRNQPQHF.

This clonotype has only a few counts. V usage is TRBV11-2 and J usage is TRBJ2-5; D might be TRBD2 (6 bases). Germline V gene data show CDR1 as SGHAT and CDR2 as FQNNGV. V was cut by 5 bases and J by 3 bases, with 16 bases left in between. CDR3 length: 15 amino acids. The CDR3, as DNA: TGTGCCAGCAGCCCTCGGGGGAATCGAGAAGAGACCCAGTACTTC. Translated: CASSPRGNREETQYF.

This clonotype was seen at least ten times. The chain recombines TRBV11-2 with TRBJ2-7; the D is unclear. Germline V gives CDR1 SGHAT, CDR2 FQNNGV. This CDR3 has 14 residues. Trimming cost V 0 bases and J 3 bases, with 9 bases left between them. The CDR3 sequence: CASSLDRRSYEQYF. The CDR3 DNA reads TGTGCCAGCAGCTTAGATCGGCGTAGCTACGAGCAGTACTTC.

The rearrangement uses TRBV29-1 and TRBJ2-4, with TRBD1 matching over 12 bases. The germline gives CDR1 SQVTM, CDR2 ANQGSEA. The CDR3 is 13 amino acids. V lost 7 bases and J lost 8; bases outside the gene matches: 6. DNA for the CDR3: TGCAGCGCGGGGACAGGGGGCAACGACATTCAGTACTTC. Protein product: CSAGTGGNDIQYF.

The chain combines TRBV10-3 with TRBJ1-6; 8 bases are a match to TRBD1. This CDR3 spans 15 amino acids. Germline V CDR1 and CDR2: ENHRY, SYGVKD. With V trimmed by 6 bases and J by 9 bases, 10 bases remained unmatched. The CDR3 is CAIREGTGIFSPLHF. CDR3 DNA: TGTGCCATCAGAGAGGGGACAGGAATCTTTTCACCCCTCCACTTT.

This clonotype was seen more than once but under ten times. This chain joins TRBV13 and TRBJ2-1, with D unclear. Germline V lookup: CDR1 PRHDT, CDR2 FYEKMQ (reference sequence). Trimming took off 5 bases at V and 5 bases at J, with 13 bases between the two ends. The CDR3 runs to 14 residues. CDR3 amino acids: CASSTQSFHNEQFF. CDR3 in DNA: TGTGCCAGCAGCACCCAGAGTTTCCACAATGAGCAGTTCTTC.